This T cell receptor (beta chain) was found in a study of control samples from healthy donors and cancer patients. Some clones are missing from TCRdb's copy, which holds only in-frame ones; the method was immunoSEQ multiplex PCR. Among 100,000 to 120,000 clones listed, 70% to 85% were seen once. The CDR3 is made up of 13 amino acids. Unmatched junction bases numbered 1, after V lost 5 bases and J lost 4 bases. CDR1 MNHEY and CDR2 SVGAGI come from the germline V gene. Note on this clone: The identical CDR3 is also encoded by other nucleotide sequences in the sample.

Source material: blood. The V and J genes are TRBV6-5 and TRBJ1-5, with 8 positions matching TRBD1. The clonotype comes from a man aged 18 to 30 in good health. In DNA, the CDR3 is TGTGCCAGCAGTCGACAGGGGAATCAGCCCCAGCATTTT. Translating gives CASSRQGNQPQHF.